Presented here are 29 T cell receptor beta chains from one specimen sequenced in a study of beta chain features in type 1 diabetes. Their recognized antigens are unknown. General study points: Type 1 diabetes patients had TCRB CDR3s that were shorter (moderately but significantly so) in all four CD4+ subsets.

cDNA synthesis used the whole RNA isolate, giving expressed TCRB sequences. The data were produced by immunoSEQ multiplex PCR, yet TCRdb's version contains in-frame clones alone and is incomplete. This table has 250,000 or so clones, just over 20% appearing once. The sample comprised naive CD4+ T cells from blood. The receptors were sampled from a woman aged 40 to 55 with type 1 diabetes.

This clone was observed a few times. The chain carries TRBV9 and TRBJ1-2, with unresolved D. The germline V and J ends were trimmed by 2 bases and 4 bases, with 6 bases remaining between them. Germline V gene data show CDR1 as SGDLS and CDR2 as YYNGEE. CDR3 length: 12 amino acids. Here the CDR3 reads CASSVSSYGYTF. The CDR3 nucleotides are TGTGCCAGCAGCGTTTCTAGCTATGGCTACACCTTC.

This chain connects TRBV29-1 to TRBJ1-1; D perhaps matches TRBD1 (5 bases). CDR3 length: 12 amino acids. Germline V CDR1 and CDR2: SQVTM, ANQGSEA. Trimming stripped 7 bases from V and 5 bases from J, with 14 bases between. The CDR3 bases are TGCAGCGGAAACAGGTTGGGAACTGAAGCTTTCTTT. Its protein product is CSGNRLGTEAFF.

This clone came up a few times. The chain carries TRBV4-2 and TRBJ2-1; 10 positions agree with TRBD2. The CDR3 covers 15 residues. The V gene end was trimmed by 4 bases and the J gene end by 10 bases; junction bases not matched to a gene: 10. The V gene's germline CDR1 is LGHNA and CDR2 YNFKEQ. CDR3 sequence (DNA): TGTGCCAGCAGCCGGCGGAGCGGGGGGGCCGAGGAGCAGTTCTTC. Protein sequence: CASSRRSGGAEEQFF.

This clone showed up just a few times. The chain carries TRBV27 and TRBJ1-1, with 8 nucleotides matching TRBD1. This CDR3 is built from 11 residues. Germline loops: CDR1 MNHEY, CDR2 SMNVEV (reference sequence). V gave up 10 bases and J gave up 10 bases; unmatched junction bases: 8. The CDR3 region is CATGQGEVAFF. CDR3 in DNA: TGTGCCACCGGACAGGGAGAGGTAGCTTTCTTT.

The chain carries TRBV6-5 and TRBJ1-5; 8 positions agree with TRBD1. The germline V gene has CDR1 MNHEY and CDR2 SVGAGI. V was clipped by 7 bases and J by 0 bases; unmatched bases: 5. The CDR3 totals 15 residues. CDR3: CASMDRAYSNQPQHF. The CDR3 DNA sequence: TGTGCCAGCATGGACAGGGCCTATAGCAATCAGCCCCAGCATTTT.

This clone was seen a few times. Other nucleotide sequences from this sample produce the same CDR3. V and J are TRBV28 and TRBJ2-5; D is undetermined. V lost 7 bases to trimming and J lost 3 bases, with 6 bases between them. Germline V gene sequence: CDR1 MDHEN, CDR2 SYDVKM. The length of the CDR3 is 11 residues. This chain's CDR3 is CASTLEETQYF. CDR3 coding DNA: TGTGCCAGCACCCTCGAAGAGACCCAGTACTTC.

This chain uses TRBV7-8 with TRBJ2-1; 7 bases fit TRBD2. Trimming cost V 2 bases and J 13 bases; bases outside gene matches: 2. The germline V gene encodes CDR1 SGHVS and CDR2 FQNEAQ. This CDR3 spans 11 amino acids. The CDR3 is CASSLRTSQFF. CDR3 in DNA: TGTGCCAGCAGCTTACGGACTAGTCAGTTCTTC. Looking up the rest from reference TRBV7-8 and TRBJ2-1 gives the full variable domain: GAGVSQSPRYKVAKRGQDVALRCDPISGHVSLFWYQQALGQGPEFLTYFQNEAQLDKSGLPSDRFFAERPEGSVSTLKIQRTQQEDSAVYLCASSLRTSQFFGPGTRLTVL.

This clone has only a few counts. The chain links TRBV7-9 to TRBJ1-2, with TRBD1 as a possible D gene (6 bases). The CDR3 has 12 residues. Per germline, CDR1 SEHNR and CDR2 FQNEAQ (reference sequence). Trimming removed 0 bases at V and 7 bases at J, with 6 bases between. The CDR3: CASSLADSGYTF. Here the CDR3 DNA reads TGTGCCAGCAGCTTAGCGGACAGTGGCTACACCTTC.

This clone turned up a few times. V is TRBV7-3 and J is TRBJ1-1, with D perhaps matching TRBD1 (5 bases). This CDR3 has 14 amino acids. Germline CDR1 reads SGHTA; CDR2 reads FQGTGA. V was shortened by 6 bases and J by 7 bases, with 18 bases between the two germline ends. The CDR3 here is CASSPWGGSFEAFF. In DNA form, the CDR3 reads TGTGCCAGCAGTCCCTGGGGGGGAAGCTTTGAAGCTTTCTTT.

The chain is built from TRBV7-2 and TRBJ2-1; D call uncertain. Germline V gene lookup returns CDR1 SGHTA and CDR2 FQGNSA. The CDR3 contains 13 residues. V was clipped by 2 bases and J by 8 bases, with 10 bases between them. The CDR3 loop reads CASSLMRLDEQFF. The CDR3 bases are TGTGCCAGCAGCTTAATGAGGCTCGATGAGCAGTTCTTC.

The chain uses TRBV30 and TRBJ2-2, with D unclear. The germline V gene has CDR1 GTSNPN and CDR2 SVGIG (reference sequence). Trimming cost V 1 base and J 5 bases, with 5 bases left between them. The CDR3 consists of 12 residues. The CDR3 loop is CAWSETTGELFF. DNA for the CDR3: TGTGCCTGGAGTGAAACAACCGGGGAGCTGTTTTTT.

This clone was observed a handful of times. CDR3 sequence: CASSGGQGGETQYF. The CDR3 nucleotides are TGTGCCAGCAGCGGCGGACAGGGCGGTGAGACCCAGTACTTC. The V call is TRBV9, the J call TRBJ2-5; TRBD1 aligns across 8 bases. The V gene's germline CDR1 is SGDLS and CDR2 YYNGEE. V was clipped by 3 bases and J by 5 bases; unmatched bases: 6. There are 14 residues in the CDR3. Looking up the rest from reference TRBV9 and TRBJ2-5 gives the full variable domain: DSGVTQTPKHLITATGQRVTLRCSPRSGDLSVYWYQQSLDQGLQFLIQYYNGEERAKGNILERFSAQQFPDLHSELNLSSLELGDSALYFCASSGGQGGETQYFGPGTRLLVL.

CDR3 nucleotides: TGTGCCTGGAGTGAAGGCTTGGGAGGAACTGGAAACACCATATATTTT. The encoded protein is CAWSEGLGGTGNTIYF. The J gene is TRBJ1-3, the V gene TRBV30; no reliable D call. The germline CDR1 and CDR2 sequences are GTSNPN and SVGIG (reference sequence). This CDR3 region has 16 residues. With 1 base removed from V and 2 bases from J, the gap between germline ends came to 15 bases.

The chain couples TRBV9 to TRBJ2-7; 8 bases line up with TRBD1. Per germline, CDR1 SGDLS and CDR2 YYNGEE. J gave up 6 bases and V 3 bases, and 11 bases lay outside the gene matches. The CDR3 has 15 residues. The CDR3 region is CASSGSQGARAEQYF. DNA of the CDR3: TGTGCCAGCAGCGGCTCTCAGGGGGCGCGCGCCGAGCAGTACTTC.

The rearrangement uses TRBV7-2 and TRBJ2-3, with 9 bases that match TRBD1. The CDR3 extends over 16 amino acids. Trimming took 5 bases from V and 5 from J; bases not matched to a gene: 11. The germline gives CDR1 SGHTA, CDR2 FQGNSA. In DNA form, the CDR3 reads TGTGCCAGCAGCGTAAGCACAGGGGGCCGTGGAGATACGCAGTATTTT. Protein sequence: CASSVSTGGRGDTQYF.

The CDR3 DNA is TGTGCCAGCAGCTATCTAAGGGGAGGGGATTCACCCCTCCACTTT. This gives the protein CASSYLRGGDSPLHF. The genes are TRBV11-1 and TRBJ1-6; a weak D match, TRBD1 (5 bases). CDR3 length: 15 amino acids. Germline V gives CDR1 SGHAT, CDR2 FQDESV (reference sequence). Trimming took off 4 bases at V and 8 bases at J, with 15 bases between the two ends. Drawing the rest from reference TRBV11-1 and TRBJ1-6, the complete variable domain is EAEVAQSPRYKITEKSQAVAFWCDPISGHATLYWYRQILGQGPELLVQFQDESVVDDSQLPKDRFSAERLKGVDSTLKIQPAELGDSAMYLCASSYLRGGDSPLHFGNGTRLTVT.

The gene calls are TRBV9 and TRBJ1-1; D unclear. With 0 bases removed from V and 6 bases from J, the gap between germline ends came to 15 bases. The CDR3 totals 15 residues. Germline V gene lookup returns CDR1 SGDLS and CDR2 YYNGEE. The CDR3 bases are TGTGCCAGCAGCGTAGGGGCAGACTACGGGGCTGAAGCTTTCTTT. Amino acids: CASSVGADYGAEAFF.

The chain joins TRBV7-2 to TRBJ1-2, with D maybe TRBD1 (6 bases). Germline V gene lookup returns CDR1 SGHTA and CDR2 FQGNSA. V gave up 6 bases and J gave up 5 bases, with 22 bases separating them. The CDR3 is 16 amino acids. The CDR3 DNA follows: TGTGCCAGCAGTATACAGGGTTCCGTCAGATCTTATGGCTACACCTTC. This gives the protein CASSIQGSVRSYGYTF.

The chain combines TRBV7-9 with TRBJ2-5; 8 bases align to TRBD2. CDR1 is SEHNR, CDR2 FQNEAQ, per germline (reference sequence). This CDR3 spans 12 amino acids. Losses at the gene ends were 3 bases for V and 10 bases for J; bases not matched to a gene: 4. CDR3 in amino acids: CASSFAGGDQYF. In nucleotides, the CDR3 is TGTGCCAGCAGCTTTGCGGGGGGAGACCAGTACTTC.

CDR3 protein: CASSSGTVYEQYF. The CDR3 region has the DNA TGTGCCAGCAGTAGCGGGACGGTCTACGAGCAGTACTTC. V and J are TRBV28 and TRBJ2-7, with 7 bases aligning to TRBD2. Germline V lookup: CDR1 MDHEN, CDR2 SYDVKM. Losses at the gene ends were 5 bases for V and 3 bases for J; bases not matched to a gene: 4. This CDR3 is 13 amino acids long.

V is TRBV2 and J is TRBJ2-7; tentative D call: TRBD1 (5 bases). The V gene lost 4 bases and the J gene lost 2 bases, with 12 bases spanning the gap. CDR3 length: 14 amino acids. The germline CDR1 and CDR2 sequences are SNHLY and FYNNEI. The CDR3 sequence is CASSGVRQTYEQYF. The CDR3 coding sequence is TGTGCCAGCAGTGGAGTAAGACAGACCTACGAGCAGTACTTC. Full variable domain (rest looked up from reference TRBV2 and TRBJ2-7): EPEVTQTPSHQVTQMGQEVILRCVPISNHLYFYWYRQILGQKVEFLVSFYNNEISEKSEIFDDQFSVERPDGSNFTLKIRSTKLEDSAMYFCASSGVRQTYEQYFGPGTRLTVT.

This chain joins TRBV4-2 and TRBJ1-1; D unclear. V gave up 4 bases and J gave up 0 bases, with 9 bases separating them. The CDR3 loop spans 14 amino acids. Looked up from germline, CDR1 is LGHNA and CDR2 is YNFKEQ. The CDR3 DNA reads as TGTGCCAGCAGCCCCTTACAAGTGAACACTGAAGCTTTCTTT. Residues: CASSPLQVNTEAFF.

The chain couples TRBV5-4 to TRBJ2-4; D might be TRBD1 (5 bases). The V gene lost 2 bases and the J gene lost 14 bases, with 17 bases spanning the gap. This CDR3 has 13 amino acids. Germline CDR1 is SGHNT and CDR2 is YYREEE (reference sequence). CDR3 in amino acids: CASSLSSDSPKYF. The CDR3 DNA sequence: TGTGCCAGCAGCTTATCTAGTGACAGCCCGAAGTACTTC.

As DNA, the CDR3 is TGTGCCAGCCCCGGGGGGTCTGGGGCCAACGTCCTGACTTTC. Amino acids: CASPGGSGANVLTF. V usage is TRBV6-6 and J usage is TRBJ2-6, with 7 bases that match TRBD2. CDR1 is MNHNY and CDR2 is SVGAGI in the germline V gene (reference sequence). The CDR3 extends over 14 amino acids. V gave up 8 bases and J gave up 1 base; unmatched junction bases: 2.

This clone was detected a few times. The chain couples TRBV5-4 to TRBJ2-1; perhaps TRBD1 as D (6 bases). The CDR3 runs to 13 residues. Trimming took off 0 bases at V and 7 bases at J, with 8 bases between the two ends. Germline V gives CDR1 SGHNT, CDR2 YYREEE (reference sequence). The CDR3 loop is CASSLAQGNEQFF. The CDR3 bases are TGTGCCAGCAGCTTGGCCCAGGGGAATGAGCAGTTCTTC.

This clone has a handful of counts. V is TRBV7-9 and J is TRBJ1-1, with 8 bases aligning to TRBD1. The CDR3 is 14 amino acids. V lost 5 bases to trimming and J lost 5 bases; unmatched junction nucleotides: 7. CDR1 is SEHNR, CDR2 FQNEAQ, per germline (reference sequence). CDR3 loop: CASSQGQGRTEAFF. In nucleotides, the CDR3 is TGTGCCAGCAGCCAAGGACAGGGAAGGACTGAAGCTTTCTTT.

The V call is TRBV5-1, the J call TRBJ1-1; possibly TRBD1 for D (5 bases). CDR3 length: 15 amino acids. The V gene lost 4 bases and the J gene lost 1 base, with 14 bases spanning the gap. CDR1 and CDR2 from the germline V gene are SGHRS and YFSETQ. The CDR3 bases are TGCGCCAGCAGCCGGGCGGAACAGGAGAACACTGAAGCTTTCTTT. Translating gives CASSRAEQENTEAFF.

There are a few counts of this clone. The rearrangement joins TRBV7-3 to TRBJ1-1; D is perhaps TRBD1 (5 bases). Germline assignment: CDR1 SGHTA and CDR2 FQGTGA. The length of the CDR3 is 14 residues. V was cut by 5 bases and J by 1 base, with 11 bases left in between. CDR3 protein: CASSPVGGNTEAFF. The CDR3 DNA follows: TGTGCCAGCAGCCCCGTCGGGGGGAACACTGAAGCTTTCTTT. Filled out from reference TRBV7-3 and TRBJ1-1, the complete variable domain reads GAGVSQTPSNKVTEKGKYVELRCDPISGHTALYWYRQSLGQGPEFLIYFQGTGAADDSGLPNDRFFAVRPEGSVSTLKIQRTERGDSAVYLCASSPVGGNTEAFFGQGTRLTVV.

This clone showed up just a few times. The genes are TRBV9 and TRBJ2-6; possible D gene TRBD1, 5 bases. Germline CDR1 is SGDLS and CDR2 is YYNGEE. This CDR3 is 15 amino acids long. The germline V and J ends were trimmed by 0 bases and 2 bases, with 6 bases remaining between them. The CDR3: CASSVVGAGANVLTF. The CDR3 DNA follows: TGTGCCAGCAGCGTAGTAGGGGCTGGGGCCAACGTCCTGACTTTC.